This TCR beta chain was recovered during a study of TIL therapy for anti-PD-1-resistant metastatic lung cancer. Study-wide context: Median tumor mutation burden was approximately 1.5 mutations per megabase.

The trim removed 0 bases at V and 4 bases at J, leaving 6 bases unmatched. CDR3 length equals 16 residues. CDR1 and CDR2 from the germline V gene are LNHNV and YYDKDF (reference sequence). This was the immunoSEQ v3 assay. Using immunoSEQ multiplex PCR, the repertoire was profiled, and TCRdb retains in-frame clones only, with some absent. The table includes approximately 40,000 clones, less than 75% detected once. Time point given: pre-treatment sample, taken before nivolumab and TIL therapy. The sequencing here drew on blood, taken at baseline. The clonotype comes from a person aged 25 to 85 with non-small cell lung cancer. V and J are TRBV15 and TRBJ2-1, with 7 bases matching TRBD2. The CDR3 protein is CATSRDWASGYNEQFF. The CDR3 DNA is TGTGCCACCAGCAGAGATTGGGCTAGCGGTTACAATGAGCAGTTCTTC.